Included here is one T cell receptor beta chain sequence, with context. Its antigen is undetermined. This record belongs to a study of response to subunit inactivated influenza vaccine. Study-wide findings and caveats: It was the authors' suggestion that each seasonal influenza vaccination recruits few new T cells.

The CDR3 covers 16 residues. Trimming removed 0 bases at V and 6 bases at J, with 19 bases between. Germline CDR1 and CDR2: SGDLS and YYNGEE. Each CDR3 protein gets one entry after TCRdb re-called the RT-PCR reads with MiXCR. The data contain approximately 490,000 distinct CDR3 sequences, approximately 7.3% of them seen just once; the ten biggest clones take up roughly 13%. This clonotype was sampled from a man aged 45 to 75 who received an inactivated influenza vaccine. The sample consisted of PBMCs from blood, taken less than 25 months after vaccination. The V gene is TRBV9, the J gene TRBJ2-7, with D maybe TRBD2 (6 bases). The DNA of the CDR3 is TGTGCCAGCAGCGTAGATTCTGGGGGGATTGGCGGCGAGCAGTACTTC. It translates to CASSVDSGGIGGEQYF.